This entry is about one T cell receptor beta chain. No antigen is known for it. The sample originates from a study of T-cell reconstitution after alpha-beta-depleted transplantation in children. Whole-study results and caveats: In some patients, recipient T cells and intrathymic progenitors surviving conditioning explained high day-60 diversity. There were reportedly several hundred expanded graft clones from which alpha-beta T cells came about two months after transplant.

The germline gives CDR1 SGHTA, CDR2 FQGNSA. The CDR3 extends over 17 amino acids. With 1 base removed from V and 4 bases from J, the gap between germline ends came to 18 bases. A library of TCRbeta sequences, prepared with unique molecular identifiers, was generated. Each CDR3 protein gets one entry after TCRdb re-called the PCR reads with MiXCR. The sample holds about a million distinct CDR3 sequences, roughly 31% seen once. The sequence was collected from a boy in the first two years of life who had a stem cell transplant for SCID, so the T cells may come from the graft donor. This specimen was PBMCs, mostly from graft donor cells, taken 360 days after TCRalphabeta/CD19-depleted stem cell transplant. The chain is built from TRBV7-2 and TRBJ2-3; D is unclear. The CDR3 loop reads CASSLGRSPSSPDTQYF. The CDR3, as DNA: TGTGCCAGCAGCTTAGGAAGGAGCCCTTCTTCCCCAGATACGCAGTATTTT.